This TCR beta chain is drawn from a study of early T cells in non-severe SARS-CoV-2 infection (dated by TCRdb to the early 2020s). Looking at the study overall: Bulk RNA from unsorted whole blood was used for TCR sequencing, so alpha and beta chains could not be paired.

What the authors observed across the whole study: VDJdb matching was skewed toward anti-spike CD8 responses and likely underestimated virus-specific expansions, missing private and CD4 specificities.

The library was generated by 5' RACE. Sequencing relied on a NextSeq 500. Unique molecular identifiers were attached to individual cDNA molecules in the TCR library protocol so that sequencing error and PCR bias could be corrected. Both TCR alpha and beta chains were sequenced, and tight co-correlation was observed between alpha and beta sequence abundances in each sample. The authors processed their data as follows. Decombinator V4 was used to annotate the V gene, J gene and CDR3 of the TCR sequences. Expanded TCRs were defined as changing significantly between any two time points under a Poisson model with p below 0.0001. TCR abundances were normalised to the total number of TCRs sequenced per sample and were expressed as counts per million. TRAV1-2 paired with TRAJ12, TRAJ20 or TRAJ33 defined MAIT TCRs, while TRAV10 paired with TRAJ18 defined iNKT TCRs. VDJdb, accessed 1 November 2021, was searched for CMV, EBV and SARS-CoV-2 annotated TCRs, with TCRs annotated for multiple antigens excluded. TCRdb cleaned the public reads at Q25 with fastp, built clones with MiXCR and kept in-frame beta chains. Rows matching on CDR3 protein sequence are summarized as one entry with the most common DNA and genes. The V and J calls, along with clone size, are taken from TCRdb and not from the paper's own processing. The sample has fewer than 75,000 distinct CDR3 sequences on record, less than 20% of them singletons. Clones ranked in the top ten supply 8.9% of the sample.

For CDR1 and CDR2, the germline V gene (reference sequence) lists MNHEY and SMNVEV. From cysteine to phenylalanine, the CDR3 is 15 amino acids long. Left in the record is the CDR3 DNA by itself, 45 bases read in frame from the first base. V is reduced by 1 base and J by 5 bases, leaving a spacing of 15 bases between them. As regards this clonotype: The specificity of this receptor is unknown. Per-base qualities were not stored, and no clone one base away is much larger.

This was a case-control study nested in a cohort of healthcare workers in London, UK, who had nasopharyngeal swab PCR tests and blood samples taken every week. Between 23 and 31 March 2020, the week of the UK lockdown, healthcare workers were enrolled and then followed up weekly for as long as 16 weeks. The sequence derives from an adult who was a healthcare worker with PCR-confirmed SARS-CoV-2 infection or an uninfected control (not recorded which). Sample: whole blood, taken at baseline. The chain is encoded by TRBV27 joined to TRBJ2-7, with a weak D call of TRBD1 (5 bases match). The CDR3 protein: CASSLYGQGDHEQYF. The base sequence is TGTGCCAGCAGTTTATACGGACAAGGGGATCACGAGCAGTACTTC.